Sequencing of this TCR beta chain was carried out in a study of cytomegalovirus exposure and HLA in healthy donors. Trimming took off 1 base at V and 4 bases at J, with 13 bases between the two ends. Germline assignment: CDR1 SGHRS and CDR2 YFSETQ. This CDR3 is built from 15 residues. The protocol was immunoSEQ multiplex PCR, while the TCRdb copy is restricted to in-frame clones and leaves out a portion. The sample shows approximately 20,000 clones, 95% to 97% of them seen only once. This clone was seen a few times. The V gene is TRBV5-1, the J gene TRBJ2-3; D is perhaps TRBD2 (5 bases). The origin of this receptor is a man aged 25-45 years in good health and CMV-seropositive. Specimen: PBMCs. The CDR3: CASSLRGHVADTQYF. The CDR3 DNA is TGCGCCAGCAGCTTGAGAGGGCATGTCGCAGATACGCAGTATTTT.